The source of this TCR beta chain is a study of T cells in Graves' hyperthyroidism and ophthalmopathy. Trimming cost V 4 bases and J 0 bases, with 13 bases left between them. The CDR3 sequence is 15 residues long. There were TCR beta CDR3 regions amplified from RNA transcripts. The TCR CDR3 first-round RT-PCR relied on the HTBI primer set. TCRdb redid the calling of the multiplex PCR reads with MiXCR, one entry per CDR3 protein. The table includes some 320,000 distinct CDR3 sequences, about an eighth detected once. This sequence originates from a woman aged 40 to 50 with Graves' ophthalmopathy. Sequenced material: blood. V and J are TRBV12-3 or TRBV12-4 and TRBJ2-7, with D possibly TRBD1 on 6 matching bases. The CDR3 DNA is TGTGCCAGCAGTTCGACAGGCGCCCCCTCCTACGAGCAGTACTTC. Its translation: CASSSTGAPSYEQYF.